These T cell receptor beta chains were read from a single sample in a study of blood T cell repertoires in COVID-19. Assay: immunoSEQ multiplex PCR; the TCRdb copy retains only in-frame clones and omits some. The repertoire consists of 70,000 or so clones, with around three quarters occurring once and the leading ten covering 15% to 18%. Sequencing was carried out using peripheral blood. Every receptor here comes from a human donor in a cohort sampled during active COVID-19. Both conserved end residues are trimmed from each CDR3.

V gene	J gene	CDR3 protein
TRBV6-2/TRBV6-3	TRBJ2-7	ASSQTSGVSYEQY
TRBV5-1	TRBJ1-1	ASSVDIRNTEAF
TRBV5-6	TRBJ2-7	ASSSTPGTSGYEQY
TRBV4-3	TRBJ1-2	ASSQEMSPYGYT
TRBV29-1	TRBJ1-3	SAVVQGLRNTIY
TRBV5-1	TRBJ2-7	ASSTGQVPYEQY
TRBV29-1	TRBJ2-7	SVVLGRESYEQY
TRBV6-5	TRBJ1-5	ASRQASNQPQH
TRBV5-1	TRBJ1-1	ASKAPTGRSEAF
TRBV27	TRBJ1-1	ASSPRTGRSTEAF
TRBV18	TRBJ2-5	ASSPPDGRRETQY
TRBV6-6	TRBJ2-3	ASSSPRQGSTDTQY
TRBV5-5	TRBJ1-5	ASSVSFGQAQH
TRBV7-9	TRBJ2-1	ASSFGTTYNEQF
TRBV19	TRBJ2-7	ASSLAGGSYEQY